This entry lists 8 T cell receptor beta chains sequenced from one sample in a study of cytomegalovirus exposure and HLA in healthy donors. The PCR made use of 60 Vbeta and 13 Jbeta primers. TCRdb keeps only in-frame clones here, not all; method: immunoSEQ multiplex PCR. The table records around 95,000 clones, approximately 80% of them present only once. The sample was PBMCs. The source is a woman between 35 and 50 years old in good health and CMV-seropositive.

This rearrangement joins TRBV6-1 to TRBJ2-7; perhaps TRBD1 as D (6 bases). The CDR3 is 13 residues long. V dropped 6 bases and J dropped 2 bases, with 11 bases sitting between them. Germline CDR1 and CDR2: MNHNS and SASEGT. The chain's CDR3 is CASSNRAPYEQYF. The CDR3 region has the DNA TGTGCCAGCAGCAACAGGGCCCCCTACGAGCAGTACTTC.

Here the CDR3 DNA reads TGCGCCAGCAGCTTGGGTCCCCTCTACAATGAGCAGTTCTTC. Its translation: CASSLGPLYNEQFF. The V gene is TRBV5-1, the J gene TRBJ2-1; D gene ambiguous. Germline V CDR1 and CDR2: SGHRS, YFSETQ. The germline V and J ends were trimmed by 0 bases and 3 bases, with 7 bases remaining between them. The CDR3 is made up of 14 amino acids.

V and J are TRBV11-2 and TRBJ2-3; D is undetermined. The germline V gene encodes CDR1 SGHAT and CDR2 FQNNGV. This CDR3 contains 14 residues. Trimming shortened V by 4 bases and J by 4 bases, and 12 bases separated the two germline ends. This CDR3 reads CASSSPTGADTQYF. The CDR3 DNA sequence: TGTGCCAGCAGCTCCCCTACGGGTGCAGATACGCAGTATTTT.

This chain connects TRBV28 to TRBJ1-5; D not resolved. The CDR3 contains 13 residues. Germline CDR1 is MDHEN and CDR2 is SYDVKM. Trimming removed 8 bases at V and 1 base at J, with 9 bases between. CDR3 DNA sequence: TGTGCCAGCCGATCCCAGAGCAATCAGCCCCAGCATTTT. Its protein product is CASRSQSNQPQHF.

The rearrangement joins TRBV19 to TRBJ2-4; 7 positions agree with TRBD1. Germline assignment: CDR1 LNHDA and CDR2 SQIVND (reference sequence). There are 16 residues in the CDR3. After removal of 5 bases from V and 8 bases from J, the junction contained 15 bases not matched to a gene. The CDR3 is CASSPTQTGLRDIQYF. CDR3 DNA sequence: TGTGCCAGTAGTCCCACCCAGACAGGGCTCAGGGACATTCAGTACTTC.

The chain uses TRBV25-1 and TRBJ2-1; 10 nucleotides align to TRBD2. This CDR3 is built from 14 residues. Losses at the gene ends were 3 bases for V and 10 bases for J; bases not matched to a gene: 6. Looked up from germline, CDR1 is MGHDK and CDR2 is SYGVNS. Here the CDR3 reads CASSEHSGRKEQFF. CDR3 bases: TGTGCCAGCAGTGAGCATAGCGGGAGGAAAGAGCAGTTCTTC. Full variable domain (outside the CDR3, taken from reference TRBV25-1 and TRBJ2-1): EADIYQTPRYLVIGTGKKITLECSQTMGHDKMYWYQQDPGMELHLIHYSYGVNSTEKGDLSSESTVSRIRTEHFPLTLESARPSHTSQYLCASSEHSGRKEQFFGPGTRLTVL.

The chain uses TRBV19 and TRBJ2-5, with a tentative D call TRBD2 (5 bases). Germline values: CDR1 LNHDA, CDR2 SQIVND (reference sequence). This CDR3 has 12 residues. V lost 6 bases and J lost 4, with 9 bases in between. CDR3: CASRAGGETQYF. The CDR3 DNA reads TGTGCCAGTAGGGCGGGCGGAGAGACCCAGTACTTC.

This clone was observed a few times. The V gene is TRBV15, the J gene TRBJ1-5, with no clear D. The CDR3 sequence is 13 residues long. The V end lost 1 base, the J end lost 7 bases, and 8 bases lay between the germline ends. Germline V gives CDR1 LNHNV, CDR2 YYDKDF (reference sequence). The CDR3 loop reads CATSRAPEQPQHF. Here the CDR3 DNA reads TGTGCCACCAGCAGAGCCCCGGAGCAGCCCCAGCATTTT.